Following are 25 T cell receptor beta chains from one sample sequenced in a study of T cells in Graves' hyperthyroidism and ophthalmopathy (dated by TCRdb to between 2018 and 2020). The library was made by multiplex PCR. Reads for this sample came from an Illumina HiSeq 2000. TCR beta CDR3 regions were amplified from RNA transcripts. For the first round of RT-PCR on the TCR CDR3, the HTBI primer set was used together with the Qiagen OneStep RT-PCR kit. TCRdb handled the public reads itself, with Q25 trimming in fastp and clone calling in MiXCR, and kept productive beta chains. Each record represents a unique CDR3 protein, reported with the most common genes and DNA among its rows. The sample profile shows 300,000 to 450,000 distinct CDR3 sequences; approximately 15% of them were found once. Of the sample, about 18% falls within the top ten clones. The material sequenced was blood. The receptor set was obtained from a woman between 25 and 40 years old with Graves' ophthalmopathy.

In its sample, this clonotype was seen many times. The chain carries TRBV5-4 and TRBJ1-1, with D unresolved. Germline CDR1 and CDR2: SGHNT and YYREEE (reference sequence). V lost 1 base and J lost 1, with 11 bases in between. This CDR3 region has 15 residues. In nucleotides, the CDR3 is TGTGCCAGCAGCTTGCTTTCCTTAGCGAACACTGAAGCTTTCTTT. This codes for CASSLLSLANTEAFF.

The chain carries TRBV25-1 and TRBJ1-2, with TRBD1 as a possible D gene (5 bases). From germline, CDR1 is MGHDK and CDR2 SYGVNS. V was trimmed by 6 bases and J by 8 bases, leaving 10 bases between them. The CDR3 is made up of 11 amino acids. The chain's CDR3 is CASRGTSGYTF. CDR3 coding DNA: TGTGCCAGCAGAGGGACGAGCGGCTACACCTTC.

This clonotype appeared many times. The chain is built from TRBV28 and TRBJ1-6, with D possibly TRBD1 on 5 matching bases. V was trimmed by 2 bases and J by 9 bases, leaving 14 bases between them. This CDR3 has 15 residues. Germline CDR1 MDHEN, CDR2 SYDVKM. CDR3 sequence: CASSLPGPTGSPLHF. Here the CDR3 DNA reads TGTGCCAGCAGTTTACCGGGACCGACGGGTTCACCCCTCCACTTT.

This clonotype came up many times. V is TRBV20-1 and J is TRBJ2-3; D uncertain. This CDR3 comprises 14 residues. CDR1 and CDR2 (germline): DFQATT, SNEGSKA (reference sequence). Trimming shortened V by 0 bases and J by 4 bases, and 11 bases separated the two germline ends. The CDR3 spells CSARDGGIADTQYF. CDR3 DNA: TGCAGTGCTAGAGACGGTGGAATCGCAGATACGCAGTATTTT.

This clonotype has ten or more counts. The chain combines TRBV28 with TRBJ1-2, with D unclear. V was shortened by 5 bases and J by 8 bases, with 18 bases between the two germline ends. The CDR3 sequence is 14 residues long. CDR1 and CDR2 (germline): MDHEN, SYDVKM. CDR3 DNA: TGTGCCAGCAGTCTCCTAAGCCGGCCGGGAGGCTACACCTTC. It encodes CASSLLSRPGGYTF.

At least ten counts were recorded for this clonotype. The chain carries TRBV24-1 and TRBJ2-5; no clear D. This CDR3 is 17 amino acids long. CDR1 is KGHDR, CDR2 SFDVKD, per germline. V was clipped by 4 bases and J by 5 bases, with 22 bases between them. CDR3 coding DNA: TGTGCCACCAGTGACCCCTCTCCCGCGACCGGAAGGGAGACCCAGTACTTC. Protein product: CATSDPSPATGRETQYF.

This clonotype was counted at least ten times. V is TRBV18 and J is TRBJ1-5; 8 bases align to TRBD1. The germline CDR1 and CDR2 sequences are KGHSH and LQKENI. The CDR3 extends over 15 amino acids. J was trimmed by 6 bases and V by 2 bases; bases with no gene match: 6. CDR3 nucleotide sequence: TGTGCCAGCTCACCAAAGACAGGGGAAGGTCAGCCCCAGCATTTT. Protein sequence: CASSPKTGEGQPQHF.

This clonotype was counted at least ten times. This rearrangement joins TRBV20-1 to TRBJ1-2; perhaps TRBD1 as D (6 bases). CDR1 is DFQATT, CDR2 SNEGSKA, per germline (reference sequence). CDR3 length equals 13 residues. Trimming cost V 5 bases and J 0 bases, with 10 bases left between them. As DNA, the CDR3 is TGCAGTGCTGGACAGCGAGCTAACTATGGCTACACCTTC. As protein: CSAGQRANYGYTF.

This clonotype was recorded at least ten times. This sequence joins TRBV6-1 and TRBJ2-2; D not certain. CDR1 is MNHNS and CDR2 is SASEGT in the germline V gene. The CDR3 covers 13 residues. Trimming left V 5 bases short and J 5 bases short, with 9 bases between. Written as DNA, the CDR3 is TGTGCCAGCAGTTATGTGCAAACCGGGGAGCTGTTTTTT. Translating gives CASSYVQTGELFF.

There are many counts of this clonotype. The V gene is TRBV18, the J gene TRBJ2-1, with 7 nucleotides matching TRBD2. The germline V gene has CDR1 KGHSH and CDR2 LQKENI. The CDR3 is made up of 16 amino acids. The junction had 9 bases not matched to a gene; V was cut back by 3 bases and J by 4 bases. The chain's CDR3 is CASSPYFREGYNEQFF. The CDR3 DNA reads TGTGCCAGCTCACCTTACTTCAGGGAGGGATACAATGAGCAGTTCTTC.

CDR3 sequence (DNA): TGTGCCACCAGTGAATCGGGCCCCCCGGAGGCCTACGAGCAGTACTTC. It yields the protein CATSESGPPEAYEQYF. The V gene is TRBV24-1, the J gene TRBJ2-7; the D gene is possibly TRBD2 (5 bases). The germline V and J ends were trimmed by 4 bases and 2 bases, with 17 bases remaining between them. From germline, CDR1 is KGHDR and CDR2 SFDVKD. The CDR3 loop spans 16 amino acids.

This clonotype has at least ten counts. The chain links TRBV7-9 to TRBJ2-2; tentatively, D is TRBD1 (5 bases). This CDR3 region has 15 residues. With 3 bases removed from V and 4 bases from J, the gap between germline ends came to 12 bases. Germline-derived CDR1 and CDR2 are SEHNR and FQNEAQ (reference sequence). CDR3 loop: CASSFPQAATGELFF. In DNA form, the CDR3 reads TGTGCCAGCAGCTTCCCACAGGCCGCCACCGGGGAGCTGTTTTTT.

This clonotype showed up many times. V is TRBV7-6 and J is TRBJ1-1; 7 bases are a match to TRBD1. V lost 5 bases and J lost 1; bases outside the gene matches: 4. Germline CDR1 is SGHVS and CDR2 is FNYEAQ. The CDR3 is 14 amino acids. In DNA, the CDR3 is TGTGCCAGCAGCCTAGACAGGGCGAACACTGAAGCTTTCTTT. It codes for CASSLDRANTEAFF. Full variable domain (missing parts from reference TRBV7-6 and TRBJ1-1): GAGVSQSPRYKVTKRGQDVALRCDPISGHVSLYWYRQALGQGPEFLTYFNYEAQQDKSGLPNDRFSAERPEGSISTLTIQRTEQRDSAMYRCASSLDRANTEAFFGQGTRLTVV.

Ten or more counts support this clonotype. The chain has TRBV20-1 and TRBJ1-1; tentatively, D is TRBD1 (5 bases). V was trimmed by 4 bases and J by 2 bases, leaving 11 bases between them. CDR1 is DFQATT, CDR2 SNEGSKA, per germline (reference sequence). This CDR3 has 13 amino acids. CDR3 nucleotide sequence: TGCAGTGCTAACCCGGACAAAAACACTGAAGCTTTCTTT. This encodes CSANPDKNTEAFF.

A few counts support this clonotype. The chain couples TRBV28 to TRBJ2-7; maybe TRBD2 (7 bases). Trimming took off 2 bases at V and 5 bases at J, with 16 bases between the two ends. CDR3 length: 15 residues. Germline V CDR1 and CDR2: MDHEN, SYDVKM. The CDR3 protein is CASSLRGGVGHEQYF. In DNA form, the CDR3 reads TGTGCCAGCAGTTTAAGGGGGGGGGTCGGGCACGAGCAGTACTTC.

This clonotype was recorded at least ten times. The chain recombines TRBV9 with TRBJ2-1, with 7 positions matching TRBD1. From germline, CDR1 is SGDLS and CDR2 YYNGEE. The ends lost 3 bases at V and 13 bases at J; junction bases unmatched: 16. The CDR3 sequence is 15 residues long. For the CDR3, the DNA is TGTGCCAGCAGCGCTAGGGACAGCGCCGCCGGGGAACAGTTCTTC. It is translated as CASSARDSAAGEQFF.

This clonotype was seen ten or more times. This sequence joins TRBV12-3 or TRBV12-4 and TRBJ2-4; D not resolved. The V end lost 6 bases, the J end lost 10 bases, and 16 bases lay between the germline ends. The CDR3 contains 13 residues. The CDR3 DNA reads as TGTGCCAGCAGCGAGTCGGGCAAGGGAATTCAGTACTTC. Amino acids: CASSESGKGIQYF.

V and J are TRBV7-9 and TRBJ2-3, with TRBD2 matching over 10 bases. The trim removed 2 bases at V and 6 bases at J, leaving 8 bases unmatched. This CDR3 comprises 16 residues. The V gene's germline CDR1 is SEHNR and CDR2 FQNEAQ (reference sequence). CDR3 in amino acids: CASSLLERGGSDTQYF. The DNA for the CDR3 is TGTGCCAGCAGCTTATTGGAGCGGGGGGGCAGTGATACGCAGTATTTT. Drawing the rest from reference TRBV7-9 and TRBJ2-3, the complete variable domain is DTGVSQNPRHKITKRGQNVTFRCDPISEHNRLYWYRQTLGQGPEFLTYFQNEAQLEKSRLLSDRFSAERPKGSFSTLEIQRTEQGDSAMYLCASSLLERGGSDTQYFGPGTRLTVL.

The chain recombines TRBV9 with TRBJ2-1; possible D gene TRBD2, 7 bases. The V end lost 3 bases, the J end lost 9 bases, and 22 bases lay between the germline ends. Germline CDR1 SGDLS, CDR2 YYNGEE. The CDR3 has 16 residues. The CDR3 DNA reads TGTGCCAGCAGCGCGGGGGGCGGGGTCTGGGTCGGTGAGCAGTTCTTC. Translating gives CASSAGGGVWVGEQFF.

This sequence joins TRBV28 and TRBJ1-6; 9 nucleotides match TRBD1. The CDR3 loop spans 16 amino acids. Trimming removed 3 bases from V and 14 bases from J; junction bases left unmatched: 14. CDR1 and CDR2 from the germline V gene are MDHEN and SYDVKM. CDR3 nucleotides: TGTGCCAGCAGTTTTCGTGGGACAGGGAGGCGGGGGGCCCTCCACTTT. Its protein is CASSFRGTGRRGALHF. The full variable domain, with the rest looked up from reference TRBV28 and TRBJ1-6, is DVKVTQSSRYLVKRTGEKVFLECVQDMDHENMFWYRQDPGLGLRLIYFSYDVKMKEKGDIPEGYSVSREKKERFSLILESASTNQTSMYLCASSFRGTGRRGALHFGNGTRLTVT.

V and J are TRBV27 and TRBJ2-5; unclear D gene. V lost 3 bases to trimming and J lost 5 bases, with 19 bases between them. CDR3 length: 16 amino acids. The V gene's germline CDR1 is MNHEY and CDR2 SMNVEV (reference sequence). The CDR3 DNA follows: TGTGCCAGCAGTTTCCGGGCAGTCAGCATGGTGGAGACCCAGTACTTC. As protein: CASSFRAVSMVETQYF.

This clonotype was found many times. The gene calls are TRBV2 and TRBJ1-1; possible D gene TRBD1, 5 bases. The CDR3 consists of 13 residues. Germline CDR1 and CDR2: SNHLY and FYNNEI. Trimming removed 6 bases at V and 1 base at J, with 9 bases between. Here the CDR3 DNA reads TGTGCCAGCAGCCGGGACCCGAACACTGAAGCTTTCTTT. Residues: CASSRDPNTEAFF.

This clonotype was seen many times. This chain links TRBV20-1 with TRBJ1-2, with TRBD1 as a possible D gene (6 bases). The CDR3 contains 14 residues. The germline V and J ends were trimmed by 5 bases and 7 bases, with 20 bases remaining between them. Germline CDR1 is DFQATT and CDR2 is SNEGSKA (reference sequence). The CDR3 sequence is CSAGGGQGSTGYTF. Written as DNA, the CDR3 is TGCAGTGCTGGAGGAGGCCAGGGGAGTACTGGCTACACCTTC.

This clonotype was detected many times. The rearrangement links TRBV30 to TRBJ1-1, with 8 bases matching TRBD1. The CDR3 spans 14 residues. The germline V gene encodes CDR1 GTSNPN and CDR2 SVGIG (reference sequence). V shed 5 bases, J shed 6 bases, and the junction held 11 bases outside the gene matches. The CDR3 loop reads CAWGFLTGEAEAFF. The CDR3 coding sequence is TGTGCCTGGGGGTTCTTGACAGGGGAGGCTGAAGCTTTCTTT.

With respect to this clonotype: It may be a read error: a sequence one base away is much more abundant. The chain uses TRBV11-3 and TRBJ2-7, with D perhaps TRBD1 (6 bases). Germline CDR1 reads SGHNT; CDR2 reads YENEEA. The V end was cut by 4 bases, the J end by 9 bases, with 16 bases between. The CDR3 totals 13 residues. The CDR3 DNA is TGTGCCAGCAGCTCTGGACTCGGGGACACGCAGTACTTC. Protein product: CASSSGLGDTQYF.